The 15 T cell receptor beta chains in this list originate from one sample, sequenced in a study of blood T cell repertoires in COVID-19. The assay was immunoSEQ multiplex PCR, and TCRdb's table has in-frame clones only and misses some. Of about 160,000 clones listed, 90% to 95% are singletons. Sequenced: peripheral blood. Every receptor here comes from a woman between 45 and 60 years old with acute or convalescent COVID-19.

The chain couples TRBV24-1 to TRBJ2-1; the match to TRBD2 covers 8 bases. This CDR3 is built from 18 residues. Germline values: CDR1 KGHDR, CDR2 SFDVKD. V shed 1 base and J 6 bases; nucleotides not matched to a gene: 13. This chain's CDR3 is CATSDFGRAGASGNEQFF. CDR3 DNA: TGTGCCACCAGTGATTTCGGGCGAGCGGGGGCCTCAGGCAATGAGCAGTTCTTC.

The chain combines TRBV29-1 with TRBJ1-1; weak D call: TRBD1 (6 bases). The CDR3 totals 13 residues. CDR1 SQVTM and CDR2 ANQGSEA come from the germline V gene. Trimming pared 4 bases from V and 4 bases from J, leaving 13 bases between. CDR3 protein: CSVVSQGLTEAFF. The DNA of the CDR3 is TGCAGCGTTGTCTCTCAGGGGCTCACTGAAGCTTTCTTT. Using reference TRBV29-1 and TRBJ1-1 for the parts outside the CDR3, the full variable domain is SAVISQKPSRDICQRGTSLTIQCQVDSQVTMMFWYRQQPGQSLTLIATANQGSEATYESGFVIDKFPISRPNLTFSTLTVSNMSPEDSSIYLCSVVSQGLTEAFFGQGTRLTVV.

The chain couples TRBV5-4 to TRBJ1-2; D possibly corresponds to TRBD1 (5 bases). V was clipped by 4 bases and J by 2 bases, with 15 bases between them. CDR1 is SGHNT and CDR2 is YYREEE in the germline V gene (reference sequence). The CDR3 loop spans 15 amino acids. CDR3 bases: TGTGCCAGCAGCCAAAATAACAGGAAAAACTATGGCTACACCTTC. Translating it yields CASSQNNRKNYGYTF.

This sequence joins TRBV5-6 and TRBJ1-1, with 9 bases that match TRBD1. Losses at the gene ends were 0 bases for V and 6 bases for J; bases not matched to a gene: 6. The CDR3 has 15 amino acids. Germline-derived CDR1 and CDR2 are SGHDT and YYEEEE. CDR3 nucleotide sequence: TGTGCCAGCAGCTTGGAAGGGACAGGGTGGCCTGAAGCTTTCTTT. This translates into CASSLEGTGWPEAFF.

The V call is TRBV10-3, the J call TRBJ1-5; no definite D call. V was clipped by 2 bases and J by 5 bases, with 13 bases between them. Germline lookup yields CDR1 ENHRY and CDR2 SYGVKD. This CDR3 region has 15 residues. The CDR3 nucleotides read TGTGCCATCAGTGAGGCGAAGGGAGGATATCAGCCCCAGCATTTT. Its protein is CAISEAKGGYQPQHF.

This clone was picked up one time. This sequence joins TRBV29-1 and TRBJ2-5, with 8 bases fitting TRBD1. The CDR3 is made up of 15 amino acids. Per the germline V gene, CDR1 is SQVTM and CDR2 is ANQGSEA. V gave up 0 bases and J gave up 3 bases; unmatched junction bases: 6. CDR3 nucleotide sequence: TGCAGCGTTGAAGACGGGCAGGGGGCGGAAGAGACCCAGTACTTC. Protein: CSVEDGQGAEETQYF.

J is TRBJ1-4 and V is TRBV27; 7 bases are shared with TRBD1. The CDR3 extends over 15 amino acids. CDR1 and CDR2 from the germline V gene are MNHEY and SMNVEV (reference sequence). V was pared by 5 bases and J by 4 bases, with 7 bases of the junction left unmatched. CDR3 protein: CASSPRTGLNEKLFF. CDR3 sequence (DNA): TGTGCCAGCAGTCCAAGGACAGGCCTTAATGAAAAACTGTTTTTT.

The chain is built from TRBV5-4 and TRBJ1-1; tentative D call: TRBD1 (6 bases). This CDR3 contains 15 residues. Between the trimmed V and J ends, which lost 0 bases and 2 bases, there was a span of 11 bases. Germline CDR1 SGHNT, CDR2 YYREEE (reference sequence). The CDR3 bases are TGTGCCAGCAGCTTGGAGGCAGGGGCCAACACTGAAGCTTTCTTT. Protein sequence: CASSLEAGANTEAFF.

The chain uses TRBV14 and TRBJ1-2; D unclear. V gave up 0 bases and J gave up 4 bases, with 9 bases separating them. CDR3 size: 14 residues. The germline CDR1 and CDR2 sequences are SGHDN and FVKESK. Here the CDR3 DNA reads TGTGCCAGCAGCCAAGACTCTGGCCCCTATGGCTACACCTTC. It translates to CASSQDSGPYGYTF.

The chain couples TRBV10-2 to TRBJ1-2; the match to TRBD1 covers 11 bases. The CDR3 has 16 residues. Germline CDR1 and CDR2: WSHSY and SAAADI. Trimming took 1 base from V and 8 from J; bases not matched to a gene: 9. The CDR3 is CASSEFRTGGAEGYTF. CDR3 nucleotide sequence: TGCGCCAGCAGTGAGTTTAGGACAGGGGGCGCGGAGGGCTACACCTTC.

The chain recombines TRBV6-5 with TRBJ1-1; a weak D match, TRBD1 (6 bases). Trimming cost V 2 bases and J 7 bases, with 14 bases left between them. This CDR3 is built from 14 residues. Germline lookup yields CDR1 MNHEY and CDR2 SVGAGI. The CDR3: CASSYTGGAFEAFF. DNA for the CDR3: TGTGCCAGCAGTTACACGGGGGGCGCTTTTGAAGCTTTCTTT.

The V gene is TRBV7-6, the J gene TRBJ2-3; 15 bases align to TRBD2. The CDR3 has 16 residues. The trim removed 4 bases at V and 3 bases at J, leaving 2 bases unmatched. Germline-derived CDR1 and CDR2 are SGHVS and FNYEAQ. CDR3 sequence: CASSWGTSGGTDTQYF. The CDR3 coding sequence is TGTGCCAGCAGCTGGGGGACTAGCGGGGGGACAGATACGCAGTATTTT. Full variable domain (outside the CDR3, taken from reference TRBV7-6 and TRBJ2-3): GAGVSQSPRYKVTKRGQDVALRCDPISGHVSLYWYRQALGQGPEFLTYFNYEAQQDKSGLPNDRFSAERPEGSISTLTIQRTEQRDSAMYRCASSWGTSGGTDTQYFGPGTRLTVL.

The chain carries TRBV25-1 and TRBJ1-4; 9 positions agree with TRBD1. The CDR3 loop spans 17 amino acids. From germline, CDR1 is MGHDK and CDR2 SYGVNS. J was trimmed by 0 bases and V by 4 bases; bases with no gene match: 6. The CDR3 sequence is CASSATGGFSTNEKLFF. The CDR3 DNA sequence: TGTGCCAGCAGTGCAACAGGGGGCTTTTCAACTAATGAAAAACTGTTTTTT.

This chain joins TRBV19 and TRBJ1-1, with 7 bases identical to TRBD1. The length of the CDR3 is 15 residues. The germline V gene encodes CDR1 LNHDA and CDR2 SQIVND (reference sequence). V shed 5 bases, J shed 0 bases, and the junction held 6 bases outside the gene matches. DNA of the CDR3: TGTGCCAGTAGTCTTGGGACAGACCTGAACACTGAAGCTTTCTTT. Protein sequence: CASSLGTDLNTEAFF.

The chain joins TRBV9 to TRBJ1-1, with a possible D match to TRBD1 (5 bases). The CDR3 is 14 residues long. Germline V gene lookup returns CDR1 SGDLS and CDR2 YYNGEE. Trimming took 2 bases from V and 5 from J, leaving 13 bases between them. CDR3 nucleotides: TGTGCCAGCAGCGTCGACAGTATGAGGACTGAAGCTTTCTTT. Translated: CASSVDSMRTEAFF.